This T cell receptor beta chain was sequenced during a study of blood T cells in healthy people across ages. A second PCR of roughly 6 to 12 cycles used a sample-barcoded 5' primer and a J-beta primer mix. TCRdb independently ran MiXCR on the 5' RACE reads; one entry per CDR3 protein. The table records some 1.8 million distinct CDR3 sequences, approximately 40% of them present only once. The CDR3 runs to 15 residues. In germline, CDR1 is LGHNA, CDR2 YSLEER. The sequence was obtained from a human donor in good health. Sequencing was carried out using blood. The rearrangement joins TRBV4-3 to TRBJ2-4; D is unresolved. With the DNA end fitting TRBJ2-7 better, the J assignment may be wrong. The CDR3 sequence is CASSQGPARSYEQYF. The CDR3 DNA sequence: TGCGCCAGCAGCCAAGGTCCAGCGCGCTCCTACGAGCAGTACTTC.